This TCR beta chain appears in the sequencing data of a study of cytomegalovirus exposure and HLA in healthy donors. This clone was observed a single time. PCR primers comprised 60 Vbeta and 13 Jbeta primers. Method: immunoSEQ multiplex PCR; TCRdb's copy keeps in-frame clones and lacks some. The table records about 160,000 clones, roughly 80% of them present only once. This TCR was sampled from a man in his forties in good health and CMV-seronegative. The sequencing sample was made of PBMCs.

DNA for the CDR3: TGTGCCAGCAGCTCACAGGGAAGGGGCAATCAGCCCCAGCATTTT. Its translation: CASSSQGRGNQPQHF. The gene calls are TRBV27 and TRBJ1-5, with a possible D match to TRBD1 (6 bases). The germline V and J ends were trimmed by 6 bases and 2 bases, with 14 bases remaining between them. Germline CDR1 is MNHEY and CDR2 is SMNVEV (reference sequence). This CDR3 is 15 amino acids long.